This section outlines one T cell receptor (beta chain) sequence together with its context. There are a few counts of this clonotype. The clone's antigen remains unknown. Base qualities are not recorded, but no much larger clone differs from it by a single base. In the paper's terms, the treatment or condition label means: roughly 11-day PBMC culture with coronavirus spike peptide pools or control peptides (ViraFEST assay). The ViraFEST assay was used in the study, in which antigen-specific T cells were expanded with peptide pools and expanded clonotypes were subsequently identified by TCR sequencing. The positive SARS-CoV-2 PCR tests of the convalescent patients were dated from March to December 2020, before the Alpha, Beta and Delta variants emerged in the United States. Each well held some 2 million PBMCs cultured in IMDM containing approximately 5% human AB serum and approximately 9.1 IU/ml IL-2, with 10 ug/ml peptide pools added. On days 3 and 7, half of the culture medium was replaced with fresh IL-2-containing medium. Once the cells had been in culture for about 10 days, the EasySep CD4+ T cell isolation kit was used to isolate CD4+ T cells by negative selection. Ficoll-Paque Plus gradient centrifugation was used to isolate PBMCs from whole blood, and the isolated PBMCs were then either used fresh or cryopreserved at -140C. Each culture condition was generally run in triplicate wells.

V lost 5 bases and J lost 8 bases, and the count of bases not matched to a germline gene is 12. From the cysteine up to the phenylalanine, the CDR3 has a length of 17 residues. Just the 51-base CDR3 DNA is kept, in frame starting at base 1. Sequences SEHNR (CDR1) and FQNEAQ (CDR2) are obtained from the germline V gene (reference sequence). Library preparation was by PCR. TCR sequencing of DNA from cultured CD4+ T cells used the Oncomine TCR Beta short-read assay at the Johns Hopkins FTIC core. The QIAamp micro DNA kit was used to extract genomic DNA from the cultured CD4+ T cells. Oncomine TCR Beta libraries made from cultured CD4+ T cells were pooled using unique dual indexes and sequenced on an Illumina iSeq 100. Per the original workflow: Non-productive sequences were removed, and CDR3s not starting with C, not ending with F or W, or shorter than 7 amino acids were discarded. Antigen-specific clonotypes were identified with the MANAFEST web application by comparing peptide-stimulated wells with reference and other culture wells. To be called positive, a clone needed an FDR below 0.05, an odds ratio above 5, and a productive frequency above 0.1% in at least two of three replicate wells. A clonotype counted as cross-reactive if it showed significant expansion both in the SARS-CoV-2 spike wells and in at least one common cold coronavirus spike condition. Using R version 3.6.1, CDR3 homology was evaluated through Levenshtein distances (stringdist) along with unrooted phylogenetic trees (ape). The raw public reads went through TCRdb reprocessing: fastp at Q25, MiXCR clone calling, in-frame beta chains kept. Each entry is one CDR3 protein sequence, shown with its most common DNA and genes. These V and J calls rely on TCRdb rather than the paper's analysis. This sample gives about 18,000 distinct CDR3 sequences in total; around 50% of them show up just once. The ten largest clonotypes hold under 7.5% of the sample.

The data originate from a study of vaccination and CD4 T cells after COVID-19 (dated 2022 in TCRdb). At the level of the whole study: Convalescent patients had a positive SARS-CoV-2 result on nasal swab PCR, and of these patients, nine had mild disease and one had severe disease. Six males and four females were included in the convalescent cohort, with two Hispanic individuals, seven Caucasians, two Asians and one multiracial person represented. Participants received two doses of either the Pfizer-BioNTech BNT162b2 vaccine (n=8) or the Moderna mRNA-1273 vaccine (n=2). Post-COVID blood samples from convalescent patients were collected a median of about 100 days after diagnosis, with a range of roughly 35 to 161 days. Post-vaccine blood samples were taken a median of about 77 days after the second vaccine dose, with a range of 14 to 241 days. For stimulating the cultures, overlapping spike peptide pools were used, derived from SARS-CoV-2 as well as from the common cold coronaviruses HCoV-NL63, HCoV-OC43 and HCoV-229E. Control cultures received a CEFX viral epitope pool as the positive control, an HIV-1 Nef peptide pool as the negative control, or no peptide. The spike-specific CD4+ TCR repertoire was compared before and after mRNA vaccination in around ten COVID-19 convalescent patients and a handful of infection-naive healthy vaccine recipients.

Study-level results and caveats: In convalescent patients, nearly all vaccine-specific clones (304 of 307) were found to be mono-reactive for SARS-CoV-2 spike rather than cross-reactive with common cold coronaviruses. In convalescent patients, a median roughly 85% of post-vaccine SARS-CoV-2-reactive clones were detected only after vaccination, suggesting vaccine-specific priming. The study included relatively few convalescent patients and did not analyze early timepoints after natural infection. An increase in the median number of SARS-CoV-2-reactive clonotypes from some 20 after infection to about 39 after vaccination was observed, but the change was not found to be significant.

This sequence uses TRBV7-9 and TRBJ2-2; TRBD2 aligns with 12 central bases. The receptor was derived from a human donor who had recovered from COVID-19. The sample consisted of CD4+ T cells from blood, cultured in vitro. CDR3 sequence: CASSKAGLAGRGGELFF. The nucleotide sequence is given as TGTGCCAGCAGCAAGGCGGGACTAGCGGGCCGGGGAGGGGAGCTGTTTTTT.